These 3 T cell receptor beta chains originate from one sample sequenced in a study of cytomegalovirus exposure and HLA in healthy donors. The study ran its PCR with 60 Vbeta and 13 Jbeta primers. The data were produced by immunoSEQ multiplex PCR, yet TCRdb's version contains in-frame clones alone and is incomplete. Among 190,000 or so clones listed, about four fifths were seen once. Sequenced input: PBMCs. These receptors all come from a man between 50 and 59 years old in good health and CMV-seronegative.

CDR3 sequence (DNA): TGCGCCAGCAGCACGGAGGACAGGGGTAACGCTGAAGCTTTCTTT. Protein sequence: CASSTEDRGNAEAFF. The rearrangement links TRBV5-1 to TRBJ1-1, with TRBD1 identical over 9 bases. V was clipped by 4 bases and J by 6 bases; unmatched bases: 10. There are 15 residues in the CDR3. Looked up from germline, CDR1 is SGHRS and CDR2 is YFSETQ.

This clone was counted between two and nine times. This rearrangement joins TRBV6-1 to TRBJ2-2, with 7 bases matching TRBD1. The CDR3 contains 16 residues. J lost 6 bases, V lost 1 base, and 8 bases had no gene match. Germline values: CDR1 MNHNS, CDR2 SASEGT. The DNA of the CDR3 is TGTGCCAGCAGTGAAGTTGTAGGGGGCGTCGCCGGGGAGCTGTTTTTT. This encodes CASSEVVGGVAGELFF.

This clone has only a few counts. The rearrangement uses TRBV6-5 and TRBJ2-7; maybe TRBD2 (5 bases). V lost 0 bases and J lost 5, with 14 bases in between. In germline, CDR1 is MNHEY, CDR2 SVGAGI. This CDR3 has 15 amino acids. DNA of the CDR3: TGTGCCAGCAGTTACTCGAGGGCGCAGGCCAACGAGCAGTACTTC. Translation gives CASSYSRAQANEQYF.